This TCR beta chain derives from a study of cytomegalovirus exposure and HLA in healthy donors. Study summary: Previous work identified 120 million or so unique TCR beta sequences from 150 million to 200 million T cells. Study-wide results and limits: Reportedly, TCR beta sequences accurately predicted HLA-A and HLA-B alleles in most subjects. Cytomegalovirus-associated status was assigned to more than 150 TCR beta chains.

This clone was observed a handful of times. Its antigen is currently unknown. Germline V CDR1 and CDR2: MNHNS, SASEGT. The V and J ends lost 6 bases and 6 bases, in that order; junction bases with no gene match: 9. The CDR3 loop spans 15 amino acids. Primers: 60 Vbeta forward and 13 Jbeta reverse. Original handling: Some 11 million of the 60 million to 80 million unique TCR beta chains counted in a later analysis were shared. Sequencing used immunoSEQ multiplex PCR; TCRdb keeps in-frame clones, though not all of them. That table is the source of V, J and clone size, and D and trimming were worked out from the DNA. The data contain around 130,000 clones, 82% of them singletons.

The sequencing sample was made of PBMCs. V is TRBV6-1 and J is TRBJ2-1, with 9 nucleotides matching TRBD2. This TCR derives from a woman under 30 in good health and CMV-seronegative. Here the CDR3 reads CASSERGSGSNEQFF. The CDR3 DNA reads TGTGCCAGCAGCGAACGAGGTAGCGGGAGCAATGAGCAGTTCTTC.